The rows below give T cell receptor beta chains drawn from one sample of a study of blood T cell repertoires in COVID-19. Assay used: immunoSEQ multiplex PCR; TCRdb lists only in-frame clones, some missing. The profile shows roughly 87,000 clones, roughly 80% of them singletons. Sequences were obtained from peripheral blood. The receptors were sampled from a woman aged 50 to 65 with acute or convalescent COVID-19. The conserved cysteine and the conserved F or W are not part of the CDR3 here.

CDR3: ASSQLYGTGDQPQH
V: TRBV4-3
length: 14

CDR3: ASSLGLTGGKRETQY
V: TRBV11-2
length: 15

CDR3: ATGVGTANGYT
V: TRBV6-6
length: 11

CDR3: ASSHSGGYLGEQF
V: TRBV19
length: 13

CDR3: SVEGGGANIPTEAF
V: TRBV29-1
length: 14

CDR3: ASSLVQQGGKLF
V: TRBV5-1
length: 12

CDR3: ASKSGLLNTGELF
V: TRBV5-1
length: 13

CDR3: ARRTGNYGYT
V: TRBV10-1
length: 10

CDR3: ASSQDLGRDGELF
V: TRBV4-1
length: 13

CDR3: ASSLGTVTQETQY
V: TRBV9
length: 13

CDR3: ASSSLGTTRPEQY
V: TRBV13
length: 13

CDR3: ASSSRSGGNNEQF
V: TRBV7-2
length: 13

CDR3: ASSQGQALNQPQH
V: TRBV4-1
length: 13

CDR3: ASSDDTGDGDSYEQY
V: TRBV7-7
length: 15

CDR3: ASSTTAPGELF
V: TRBV12-3/TRBV12-4
length: 11

CDR3: ASSKDRPPYNEQF
V: TRBV6-5
length: 13

CDR3: ASSLGDRASETQY
V: TRBV5-4
length: 13

CDR3: ASSLRRPTGAPGNTIY
V: TRBV7-8
length: 16

CDR3: ASSRGDYINQPQH
V: TRBV28
length: 13

CDR3: ASRKGQGAPRETQY
V: TRBV6-6
length: 14

CDR3: ASSPGGQTGGYT
V: TRBV5-1
length: 12

CDR3: ASSLRGETYNEQF
V: TRBV5-1
length: 13

CDR3: ASSLGLTGGGEKLF
V: TRBV7-9
length: 14

CDR3: ASSWGQGGHEQY
V: TRBV5-5
length: 12

CDR3: ASSLRRSSYNEQF
V: TRBV27
length: 13